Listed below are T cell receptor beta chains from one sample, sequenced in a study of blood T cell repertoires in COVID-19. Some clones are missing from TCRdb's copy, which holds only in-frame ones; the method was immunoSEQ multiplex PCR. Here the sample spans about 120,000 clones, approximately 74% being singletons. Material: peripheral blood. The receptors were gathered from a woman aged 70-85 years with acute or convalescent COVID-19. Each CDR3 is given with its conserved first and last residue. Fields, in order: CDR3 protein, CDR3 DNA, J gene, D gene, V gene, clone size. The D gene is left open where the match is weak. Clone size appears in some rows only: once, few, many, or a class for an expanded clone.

CDR3 protein: CASSLPAEGQDLNYEQYF
CDR3 DNA: TGTGCCAGCAGCTTACCAGCCGAGGGACAGGATCTGAACTACGAGCAGTACTTC
J gene: TRBJ2-7
D gene: TRBD1
V gene: TRBV7-8
clone size: NA

CDR3 protein: CASSPLERRGTRDEQYF
CDR3 DNA: TGTGCCAGCAGCCCCCTCGAGCGGCGAGGCACTCGCGACGAGCAGTACTTC
J gene: TRBJ2-7
D gene: NA
V gene: TRBV7-8
clone size: many

CDR3 protein: CASSPGGGPQHF
CDR3 DNA: TGTGCCAGCTCACCCGGGGGAGGGCCCCAGCATTTT
J gene: TRBJ1-5
D gene: NA
V gene: TRBV18
clone size: few

CDR3 protein: CASSLGASNQPQHF
CDR3 DNA: TGTGCCAGTAGTTTGGGGGCGAGCAATCAGCCCCAGCATTTT
J gene: TRBJ1-5
D gene: NA
V gene: TRBV19
clone size: NA

CDR3 protein: CASSLTGNSYEQYF
CDR3 DNA: TGTGCCAGCAGTCTTACAGGGAATTCCTACGAGCAGTACTTC
J gene: TRBJ2-7
D gene: NA
V gene: TRBV9
clone size: NA

CDR3 protein: CASSIVGGEETQYF
CDR3 DNA: TGTGCCAGTAGTATAGTTGGCGGGGAAGAGACCCAGTACTTC
J gene: TRBJ2-5
D gene: NA
V gene: TRBV19
clone size: NA

CDR3 protein: CASSPDSSNEQFF
CDR3 DNA: TGTGCCAGCAGCCCGGACAGCAGCAATGAGCAGTTCTTC
J gene: TRBJ2-1
D gene: NA
V gene: TRBV5-4
clone size: NA

CDR3 protein: CASSWMGLAGGSYNEQFF
CDR3 DNA: TGTGCCAGCAGCTGGATGGGACTAGCGGGAGGCTCCTACAATGAGCAGTTCTTC
J gene: TRBJ2-1
D gene: TRBD2
V gene: TRBV5-6
clone size: NA

CDR3 protein: CASSLGGQGAHEQYF
CDR3 DNA: TGTGCCAGCAGCTTGGGAGGCCAGGGGGCCCACGAGCAGTACTTC
J gene: TRBJ2-7
D gene: TRBD1
V gene: TRBV5-4
clone size: NA

CDR3 protein: CASSSRLADEQFF
CDR3 DNA: TGTGCCAGCAGCTCAAGACTAGCAGATGAGCAGTTCTTC
J gene: TRBJ2-1
D gene: TRBD2
V gene: TRBV7-2
clone size: NA

CDR3 protein: CASSLSHRNTEAFF
CDR3 DNA: TGTGCCAGCAGCTTAAGTCACAGGAACACTGAAGCTTTCTTT
J gene: TRBJ1-1
D gene: NA
V gene: TRBV7-3
clone size: many

CDR3 protein: CASSPFGTARNTIYF
CDR3 DNA: TGTGCCAGCTCACCGTTCGGGACAGCGAGAAACACCATATATTTT
J gene: TRBJ1-3
D gene: TRBD1
V gene: TRBV18
clone size: NA

CDR3 protein: CASSAPDRGPGYGYTF
CDR3 DNA: TGTGCCAGCAGTGCCCCCGACAGGGGCCCCGGCTATGGCTACACCTTC
J gene: TRBJ1-2
D gene: TRBD1
V gene: TRBV25-1
clone size: NA

CDR3 protein: CASSLGLAGVRETQYF
CDR3 DNA: TGTGCCAGCAGCTTGGGCCTAGCGGGAGTGAGAGAGACCCAGTACTTC
J gene: TRBJ2-5
D gene: TRBD2
V gene: TRBV11-1
clone size: NA

CDR3 protein: CSARDFGTEAFF
CDR3 DNA: TGCAGCGCTCGGGACTTCGGCACTGAAGCTTTCTTT
J gene: TRBJ1-1
D gene: NA
V gene: TRBV29-1
clone size: NA

CDR3 protein: CASSQARGAFETQYF
CDR3 DNA: TGCGCCAGCAGCCAAGCGCGGGGGGCTTTTGAGACCCAGTACTTC
J gene: TRBJ2-5
D gene: TRBD2
V gene: TRBV4-3
clone size: NA

CDR3 protein: CASSLRQGSQETQYF
CDR3 DNA: TGTGCCAGCAGCCTACGACAGGGGTCCCAAGAGACCCAGTACTTC
J gene: TRBJ2-5
D gene: TRBD1
V gene: TRBV7-9
clone size: few

CDR3 protein: CASSLEPGGNTEAFF
CDR3 DNA: TGCGCCAGCAGCTTGGAACCGGGGGGGAACACTGAAGCTTTCTTT
J gene: TRBJ1-1
D gene: NA
V gene: TRBV5-1
clone size: NA

CDR3 protein: CASGDSSRSEQYF
CDR3 DNA: TGCGCCAGCGGAGACAGCTCCCGGTCCGAGCAGTACTTC
J gene: TRBJ2-7
D gene: NA
V gene: TRBV10-2
clone size: NA